Below are 18 T cell receptor beta chains sequenced from a single sample in a study of blood T cell repertoires in COVID-19. Assay used: immunoSEQ multiplex PCR; TCRdb lists only in-frame clones, some missing. The table shows 210,000 or so clones, with under 80% occurring only once. The sequenced sample was peripheral blood. Receptors were obtained from a man aged 50 or older who had recovered from COVID-19.

The chain has TRBV7-2 and TRBJ1-5; tentative D call: TRBD1 (5 bases). V dropped 8 bases and J dropped 1 base, with 18 bases sitting between them. Per the germline V gene, CDR1 is SGHTA and CDR2 is FQGNSA. CDR3 size: 16 residues. The CDR3 nucleotides are TGTGCCAGCGCCAGGGAGGGTCTCGGCAGCAATCAGCCCCAGCATTTT. It yields the protein CASAREGLGSNQPQHF.

This clone was found a few times. The J gene is TRBJ1-1, the V gene TRBV6-5; D is ambiguous. The CDR3 length is 14 residues. Trimming pared 1 base from V and 2 bases from J, leaving 8 bases between. CDR1 MNHEY and CDR2 SVGAGI come from the germline V gene. The CDR3 nucleotides are TGTGCCAGCAGTTACTTCGGGGTAAACACTGAAGCTTTCTTT. It codes for CASSYFGVNTEAFF.

This clone was recorded once. The V and J genes are TRBV18 and TRBJ2-7; D might be TRBD2 (5 bases). Deletions cut 3 bases from V and 7 bases from J, with 16 bases between. The germline gives CDR1 KGHSH, CDR2 LQKENI. The length of the CDR3 is 14 residues. The CDR3 DNA reads as TGTGCCAGCTCACCGCCGGACTCCCCCTGGGAGCAGTACTTC. Its protein is CASSPPDSPWEQYF.

The V gene is TRBV5-1, the J gene TRBJ2-1, with a tentative D call TRBD2 (5 bases). The CDR3 loop spans 13 amino acids. V shed 4 bases and J shed 5 bases, with 10 bases lying between them. The germline CDR1 and CDR2 sequences are SGHRS and YFSETQ. Here the CDR3 DNA reads TGCGCCAGCAGCCGAAGACTAAACAATGAGCAGTTCTTC. Translating gives CASSRRLNNEQFF.

The chain carries TRBV2 and TRBJ1-1; a weak D match, TRBD1 (6 bases). CDR1 is SNHLY and CDR2 is FYNNEI in the germline V gene. The CDR3 loop spans 12 amino acids. V shed 4 bases and J shed 6 bases, with 9 bases lying between them. CDR3 nucleotide sequence: TGTGCCAGCAGTGGTGAGGGGGCTGAAGCTTTCTTT. Translated, it gives CASSGEGAEAFF.

The V gene is TRBV5-1, the J gene TRBJ2-2; D perhaps matches TRBD1 (5 bases). CDR3 length: 15 residues. Germline CDR1 reads SGHRS; CDR2 reads YFSETQ. V was cut by 4 bases and J by 2 bases, with 12 bases left in between. CDR3 sequence reads: CASSPTGQNTGELFF. The CDR3, as DNA: TGCGCCAGCAGCCCCACCGGACAAAACACCGGGGAGCTGTTTTTT.

This chain connects TRBV27 to TRBJ1-2; D unresolved. Germline-derived CDR1 and CDR2 are MNHEY and SMNVEV (reference sequence). CDR3 length: 15 residues. Deletions cut 6 bases from V and 4 bases from J, with 18 bases between. The CDR3 protein is CASRPWRTEAYGYTF. The CDR3 region has the DNA TGTGCCAGCAGGCCCTGGAGAACTGAGGCCTATGGCTACACCTTC.

V gene TRBV30 combines with J gene TRBJ1-2, with TRBD1 matching over 8 bases. Germline loops: CDR1 GTSNPN, CDR2 SVGIG (reference sequence). V was pared by 3 bases and J by 10 bases, with 13 bases of the junction left unmatched. This CDR3 comprises 14 residues. CDR3 in DNA: TGTGCCTGGAGGGCAGGACAGGGAGGGGCTTACTACACCTTC. Encoded protein: CAWRAGQGGAYYTF.

J is TRBJ1-2 and V is TRBV11-2, with a weak D call TRBD1 (5 bases). The CDR3 consists of 13 residues. Trimming took off 5 bases at V and 5 bases at J, with 12 bases between the two ends. The germline V gene encodes CDR1 SGHAT and CDR2 FQNNGV. CDR3 loop: CASSPGRGYGYTF. CDR3 bases: TGTGCCAGCAGCCCCGGGAGGGGATATGGCTACACCTTC.

This chain links TRBV24-1 with TRBJ2-5; 8 bases align to TRBD1. The CDR3 has 15 residues. From germline, CDR1 is KGHDR and CDR2 SFDVKD. V lost 10 bases, J lost 3 bases, and 12 bases stayed unmatched. The CDR3 DNA reads TGTGCCACTTCCATTCCGACAGGGGCGGAAGAGACCCAGTACTTC. It specifies CATSIPTGAEETQYF.

The chain uses TRBV7-9 and TRBJ2-7; 12 bases are a match to TRBD2. In germline, CDR1 is SEHNR, CDR2 FQNEAQ (reference sequence). The CDR3 is made up of 15 amino acids. V shed 3 bases and J 6 bases; nucleotides not matched to a gene: 6. This CDR3 reads CASSLASGRALEQYF. CDR3 bases: TGTGCCAGCAGCTTGGCTAGCGGGAGGGCCCTCGAGCAGTACTTC.

V usage is TRBV14 and J usage is TRBJ2-7; 7 nucleotides line up with TRBD1. Germline V gives CDR1 SGHDN, CDR2 FVKESK. V trimming: 6 bases; J trimming: 2 bases; junction bases outside the gene matches: 4. This CDR3 is 13 amino acids long. CDR3 nucleotide sequence: TGTGCCAGCAGTCGAGACAGGGCCTACGAGCAGTACTTC. This gives the protein CASSRDRAYEQYF.

The CDR3: CASSPGQVSYGYTF. The CDR3 nucleotides are TGTGCCAGCAGCCCAGGACAGGTCAGCTATGGCTACACCTTC. The chain links TRBV7-9 to TRBJ1-2, with 7 bases that match TRBD1. The trim removed 5 bases at V and 4 bases at J, leaving 7 bases unmatched. The CDR3 sequence is 14 residues long. Germline CDR1 SEHNR, CDR2 FQNEAQ (reference sequence).

This clone has a single count. This sequence joins TRBV7-2 and TRBJ2-1; TRBD1 aligns across 10 bases. Looked up from germline, CDR1 is SGHTA and CDR2 is FQGNSA. This CDR3 contains 19 residues. V gave up 4 bases and J gave up 0 bases; unmatched junction bases: 12. CDR3 coding DNA: TGTGCCAGCAGCTCCCGGGACAGGGGTCCCCTTTTCTCCTACAATGAGCAGTTCTTC. Translated: CASSSRDRGPLFSYNEQFF.

This clone was recorded many times. This chain uses TRBV7-3 with TRBJ2-3, with a tentative D call TRBD2 (7 bases). Germline CDR1 reads SGHTA; CDR2 reads FQGTGA. The V end was cut by 1 base, the J end by 2 bases, with 16 bases between. CDR3 length equals 17 residues. CDR3 DNA: TGTGCCAGCAGCTTAAAGGGAGGGGGACACCTCACAGATACGCAGTATTTT. Translated, it gives CASSLKGGGHLTDTQYF.

This clone is a singleton in its sample. V is TRBV5-1 and J is TRBJ1-6, with TRBD1 matching over 8 bases. The CDR3 length is 14 residues. With 2 bases clipped from V and 6 bases from J, the junction kept 1 base outside the gene matches. Germline V gives CDR1 SGHRS, CDR2 YFSETQ. The CDR3 loop is CASSLQGGNSPLHF. The CDR3 bases are TGCGCCAGCAGCTTACAGGGGGGTAATTCACCCCTCCACTTT.

This chain links TRBV4-1 with TRBJ2-1, with 8 bases fitting TRBD2. J lost 8 bases, V lost 4 bases, and 16 bases had no gene match. Germline CDR1 is MGHRA and CDR2 is YSYEKL. CDR3 length: 17 amino acids. The CDR3 DNA follows: TGCGCCAGCAGCCGATCCGGGACTAGGCCTGGGGGGGATGAGCAGTTCTTC. This gives the protein CASSRSGTRPGGDEQFF.

The J gene is TRBJ2-1, the V gene TRBV27; 9 nucleotides line up with TRBD1. With V trimmed by 7 bases and J by 4 bases, 8 bases remained unmatched. There are 15 residues in the CDR3. CDR1 MNHEY and CDR2 SMNVEV come from the germline V gene (reference sequence). In nucleotides, the CDR3 is TGTGCCAGCAAACCCAACAGGGGGCTTTACAATGAGCAGTTCTTC. Protein product: CASKPNRGLYNEQFF.